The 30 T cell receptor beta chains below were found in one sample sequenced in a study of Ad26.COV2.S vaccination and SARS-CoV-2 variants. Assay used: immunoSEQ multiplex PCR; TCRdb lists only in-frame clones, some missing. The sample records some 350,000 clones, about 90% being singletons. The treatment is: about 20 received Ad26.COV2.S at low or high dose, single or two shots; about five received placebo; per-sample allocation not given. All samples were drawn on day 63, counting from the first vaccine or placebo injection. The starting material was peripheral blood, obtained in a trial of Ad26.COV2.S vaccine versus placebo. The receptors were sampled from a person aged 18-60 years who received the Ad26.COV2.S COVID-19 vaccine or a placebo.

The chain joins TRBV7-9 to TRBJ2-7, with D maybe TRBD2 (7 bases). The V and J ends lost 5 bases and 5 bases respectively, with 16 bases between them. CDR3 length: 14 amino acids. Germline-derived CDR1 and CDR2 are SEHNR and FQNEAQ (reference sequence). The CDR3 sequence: CASSPAGALDEQYF. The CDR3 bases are TGTGCCAGCAGCCCTGCGGGGGCACTGGACGAGCAGTACTTC.

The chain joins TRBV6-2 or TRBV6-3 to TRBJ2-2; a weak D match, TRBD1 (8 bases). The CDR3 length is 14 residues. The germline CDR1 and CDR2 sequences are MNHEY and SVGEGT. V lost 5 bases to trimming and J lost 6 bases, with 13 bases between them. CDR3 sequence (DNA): TGTGCCAGCAGTGGACAGGGAGGGGCCGGGGAGCTGTTTTTT. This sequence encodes CASSGQGGAGELFF.

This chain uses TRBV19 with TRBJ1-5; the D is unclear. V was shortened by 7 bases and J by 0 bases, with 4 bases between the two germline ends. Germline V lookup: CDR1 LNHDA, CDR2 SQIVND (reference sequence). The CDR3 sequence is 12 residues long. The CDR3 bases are TGTGCCAGTACCAATAGCAATCAGCCCCAGCATTTT. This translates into CASTNSNQPQHF.

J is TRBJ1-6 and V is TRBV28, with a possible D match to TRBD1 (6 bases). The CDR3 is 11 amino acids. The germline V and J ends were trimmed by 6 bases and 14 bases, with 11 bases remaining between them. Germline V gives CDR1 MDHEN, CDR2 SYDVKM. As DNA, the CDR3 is TGTGCCAGCAGCCCACAGGGATCCCTCCACTTT. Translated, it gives CASSPQGSLHF.

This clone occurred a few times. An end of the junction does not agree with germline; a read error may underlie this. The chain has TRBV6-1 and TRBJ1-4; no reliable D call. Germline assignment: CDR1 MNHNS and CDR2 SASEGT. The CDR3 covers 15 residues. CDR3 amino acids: CASTESFNPNEKLFF. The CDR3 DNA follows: TGTGCCAGCACTGAATCTTTTAACCCAAATGAAAAACTGTTTTTT.

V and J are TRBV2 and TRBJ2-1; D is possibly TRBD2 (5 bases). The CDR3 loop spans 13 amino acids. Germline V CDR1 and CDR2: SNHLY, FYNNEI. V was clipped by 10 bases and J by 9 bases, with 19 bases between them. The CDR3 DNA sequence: TGTGCCACCCGGGTGGGCCGCGAGGGTGAGCAGTTCTTC. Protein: CATRVGREGEQFF. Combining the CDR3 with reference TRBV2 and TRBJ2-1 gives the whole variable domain EPEVTQTPSHQVTQMGQEVILRCVPISNHLYFYWYRQILGQKVEFLVSFYNNEISEKSEIFDDQFSVERPDGSNFTLKIRSTKLEDSAMYFCATRVGREGEQFFGPGTRLTVL.

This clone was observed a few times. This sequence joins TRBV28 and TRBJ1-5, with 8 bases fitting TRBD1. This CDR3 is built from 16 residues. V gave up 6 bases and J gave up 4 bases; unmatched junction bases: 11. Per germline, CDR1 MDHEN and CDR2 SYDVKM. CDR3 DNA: TGTGCCAGCAGCCTTCTCGGACAGGGAGAAAATCAGCCCCAGCATTTT. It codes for CASSLLGQGENQPQHF.

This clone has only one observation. CDR3 nucleotides: TGTGCCAGCAGCTTCGCGATCACCGGGACTACTGTCAATGAGCAGTTCTTC. It translates to CASSFAITGTTVNEQFF. The J gene is TRBJ2-1, the V gene TRBV7-9, with 7 nucleotides matching TRBD2. Germline-derived CDR1 and CDR2 are SEHNR and FQNEAQ (reference sequence). The CDR3 extends over 17 amino acids. Unmatched junction bases numbered 14, after V lost 3 bases and J lost 6 bases.

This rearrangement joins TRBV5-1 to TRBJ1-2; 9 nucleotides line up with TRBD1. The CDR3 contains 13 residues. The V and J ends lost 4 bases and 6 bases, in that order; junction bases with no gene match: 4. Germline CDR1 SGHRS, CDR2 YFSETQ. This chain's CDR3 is CASSPGTGNGYTF. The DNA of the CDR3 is TGCGCCAGCAGCCCAGGGACAGGGAATGGCTACACCTTC.

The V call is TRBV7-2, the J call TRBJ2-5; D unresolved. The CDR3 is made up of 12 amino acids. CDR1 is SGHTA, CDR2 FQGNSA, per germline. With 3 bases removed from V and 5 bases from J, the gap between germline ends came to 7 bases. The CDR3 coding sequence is TGTGCCAGCAGCTTGATATCTGAGACCCAGTACTTC. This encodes CASSLISETQYF.

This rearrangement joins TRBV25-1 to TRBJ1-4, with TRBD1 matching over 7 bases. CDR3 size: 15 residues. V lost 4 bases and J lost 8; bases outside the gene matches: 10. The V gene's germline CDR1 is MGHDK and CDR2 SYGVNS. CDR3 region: CASSASGGRGEKLFF. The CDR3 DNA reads TGTGCCAGCAGTGCCTCAGGGGGAAGGGGGGAAAAACTGTTTTTT.

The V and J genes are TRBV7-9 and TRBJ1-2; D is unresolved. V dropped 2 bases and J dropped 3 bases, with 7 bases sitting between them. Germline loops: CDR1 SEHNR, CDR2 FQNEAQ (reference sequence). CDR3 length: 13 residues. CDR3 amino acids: CASSLYGDYGYTF. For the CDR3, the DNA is TGTGCCAGCAGCTTATATGGGGACTATGGCTACACCTTC.

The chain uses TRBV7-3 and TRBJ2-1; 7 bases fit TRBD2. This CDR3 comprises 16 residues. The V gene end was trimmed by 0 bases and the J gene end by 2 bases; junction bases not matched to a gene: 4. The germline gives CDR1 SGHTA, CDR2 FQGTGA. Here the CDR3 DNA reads TGTGCCAGCAGCTTAACGGGAGGGCCCCCCTACAATGAGCAGTTCTTC. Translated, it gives CASSLTGGPPYNEQFF.

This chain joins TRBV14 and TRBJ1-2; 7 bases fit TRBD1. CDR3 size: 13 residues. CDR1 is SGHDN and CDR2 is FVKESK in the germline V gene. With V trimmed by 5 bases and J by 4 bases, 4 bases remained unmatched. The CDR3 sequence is CASSRDRSYGYTF. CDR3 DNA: TGTGCCAGCAGCAGGGACAGATCCTATGGCTACACCTTC.

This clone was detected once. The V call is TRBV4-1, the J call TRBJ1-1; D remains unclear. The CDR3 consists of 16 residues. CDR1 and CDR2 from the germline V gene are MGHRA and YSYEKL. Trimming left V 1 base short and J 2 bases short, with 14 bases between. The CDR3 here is CASSQVGPWINTEAFF. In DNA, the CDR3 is TGCGCCAGCAGCCAAGTTGGACCGTGGATTAACACTGAAGCTTTCTTT.

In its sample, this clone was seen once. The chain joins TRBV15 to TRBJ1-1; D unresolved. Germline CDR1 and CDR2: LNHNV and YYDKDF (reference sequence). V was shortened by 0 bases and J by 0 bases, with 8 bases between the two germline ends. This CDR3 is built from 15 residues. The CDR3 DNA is TGTGCCACCAGCAGAGAGAAAGGGATGAACACTGAAGCTTTCTTT. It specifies CATSREKGMNTEAFF.

CDR3 sequence reads: CASSLALRDYEQYV. Written as DNA, the CDR3 is TGTGCCAGCAGCTTAGCCCTACGAGACTACGAGCAGTACGTC. The gene calls are TRBV7-2 and TRBJ2-7; D remains ambiguous. The CDR3 loop spans 14 amino acids. The germline V gene encodes CDR1 SGHTA and CDR2 FQGNSA. V was trimmed by 0 bases and J by 3 bases, leaving 9 bases between them.

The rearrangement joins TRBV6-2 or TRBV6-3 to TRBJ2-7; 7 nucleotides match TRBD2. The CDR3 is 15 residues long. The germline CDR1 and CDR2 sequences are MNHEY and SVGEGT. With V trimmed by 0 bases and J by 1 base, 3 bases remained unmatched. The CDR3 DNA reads TGTGCCAGCAGTTACTCGGGTAGCGGGTCCTACGAGCAGTACGTC. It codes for CASSYSGSGSYEQYV.

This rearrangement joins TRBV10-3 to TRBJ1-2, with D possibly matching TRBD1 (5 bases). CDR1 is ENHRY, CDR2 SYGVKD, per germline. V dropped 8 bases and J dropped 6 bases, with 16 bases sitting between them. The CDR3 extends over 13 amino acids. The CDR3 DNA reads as TGTGCCATCCAGGGCTCCGTACTGAATGGCTACACCTTC. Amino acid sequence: CAIQGSVLNGYTF.

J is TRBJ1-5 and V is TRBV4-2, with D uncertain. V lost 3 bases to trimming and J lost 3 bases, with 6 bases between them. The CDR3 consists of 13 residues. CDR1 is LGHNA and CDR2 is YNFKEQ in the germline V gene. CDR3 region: CASSQENNQPQHF. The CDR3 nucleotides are TGTGCCAGCAGCCAGGAGAACAATCAGCCCCAGCATTTT.

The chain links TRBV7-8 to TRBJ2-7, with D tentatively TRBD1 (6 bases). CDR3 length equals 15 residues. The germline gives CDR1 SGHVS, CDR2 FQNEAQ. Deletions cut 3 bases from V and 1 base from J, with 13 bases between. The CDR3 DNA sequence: TGTGCCAGCAGCTTGGGGACACCTACATCCTACGAGCAGTACTTC. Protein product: CASSLGTPTSYEQYF.

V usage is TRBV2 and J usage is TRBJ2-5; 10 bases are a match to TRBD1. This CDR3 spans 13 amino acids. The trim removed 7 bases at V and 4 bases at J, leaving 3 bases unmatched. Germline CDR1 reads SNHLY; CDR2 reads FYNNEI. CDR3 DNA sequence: TGTGCCAGCAAGACAGGGGGCGGAGAGACCCAGTACTTC. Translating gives CASKTGGGETQYF.

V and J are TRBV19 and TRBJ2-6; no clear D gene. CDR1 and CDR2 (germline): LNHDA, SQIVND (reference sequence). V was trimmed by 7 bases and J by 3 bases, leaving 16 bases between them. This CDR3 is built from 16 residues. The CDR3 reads CASTPTELFGANVLTF. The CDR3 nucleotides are TGTGCCAGTACCCCGACTGAGCTCTTTGGGGCCAACGTCCTGACTTTC.

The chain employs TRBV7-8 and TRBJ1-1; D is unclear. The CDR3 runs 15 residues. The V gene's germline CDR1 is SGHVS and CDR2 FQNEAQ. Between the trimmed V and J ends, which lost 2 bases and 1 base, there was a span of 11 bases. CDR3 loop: CASSLWVVGNTEAFF. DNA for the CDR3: TGTGCCAGCAGCTTATGGGTAGTGGGGAACACTGAAGCTTTCTTT. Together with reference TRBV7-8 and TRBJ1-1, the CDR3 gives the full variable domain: GAGVSQSPRYKVAKRGQDVALRCDPISGHVSLFWYQQALGQGPEFLTYFQNEAQLDKSGLPSDRFFAERPEGSVSTLKIQRTQQEDSAVYLCASSLWVVGNTEAFFGQGTRLTVV.

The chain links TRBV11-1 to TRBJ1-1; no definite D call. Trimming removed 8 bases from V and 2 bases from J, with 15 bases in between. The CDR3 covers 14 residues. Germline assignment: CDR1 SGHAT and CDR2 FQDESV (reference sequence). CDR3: CASRTEGKNTEAFF. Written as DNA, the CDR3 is TGTGCCAGCCGAACCGAGGGTAAAAACACTGAAGCTTTCTTT.

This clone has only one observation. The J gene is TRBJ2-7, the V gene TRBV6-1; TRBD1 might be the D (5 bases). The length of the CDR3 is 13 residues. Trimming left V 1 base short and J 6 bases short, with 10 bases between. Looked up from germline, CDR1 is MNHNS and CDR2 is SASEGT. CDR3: CASSEDAGPEQYV. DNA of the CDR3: TGTGCCAGCAGTGAAGACGCAGGGCCCGAGCAGTACGTC.

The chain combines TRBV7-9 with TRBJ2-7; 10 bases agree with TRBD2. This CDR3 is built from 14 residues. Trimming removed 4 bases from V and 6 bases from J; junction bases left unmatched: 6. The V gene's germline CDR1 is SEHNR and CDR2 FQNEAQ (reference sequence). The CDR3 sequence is CASSYSGRAVEQYV. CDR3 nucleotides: TGTGCCAGCAGCTACAGCGGGAGGGCGGTCGAGCAGTACGTC.

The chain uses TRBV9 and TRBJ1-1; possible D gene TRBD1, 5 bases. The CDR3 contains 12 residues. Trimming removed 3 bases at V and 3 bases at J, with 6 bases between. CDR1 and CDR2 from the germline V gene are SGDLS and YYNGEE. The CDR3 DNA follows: TGTGCCAGCAGCGGGGGGGACACTGAAGCTTTCTTT. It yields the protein CASSGGDTEAFF.

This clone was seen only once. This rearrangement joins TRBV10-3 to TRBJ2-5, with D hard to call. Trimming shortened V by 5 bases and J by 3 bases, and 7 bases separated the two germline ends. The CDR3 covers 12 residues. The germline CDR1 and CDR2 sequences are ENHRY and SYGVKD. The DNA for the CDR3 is TGTGCCATCAGTTCGATGGAAGAGACCCAGTACTTC. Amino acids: CAISSMEETQYF.

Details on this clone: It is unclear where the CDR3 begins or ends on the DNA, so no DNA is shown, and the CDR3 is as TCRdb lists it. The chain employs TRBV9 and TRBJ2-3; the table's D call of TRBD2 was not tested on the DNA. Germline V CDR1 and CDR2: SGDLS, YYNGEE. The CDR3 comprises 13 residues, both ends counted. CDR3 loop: CASSVASGSNRYF.